What follows is one T cell receptor (beta chain) and its context. The CDR3 is made up of 14 amino acids. The germline V gene has CDR1 MDHEN and CDR2 SYDVKM. V shed 6 bases and J 4 bases; nucleotides not matched to a gene: 6. This table comes from immunoSEQ multiplex PCR, and its TCRdb copy is limited to in-frame clones, with some not included. The sample carries 91,000 or so clones, approximately 90% recorded once. This sample was included in a study of control samples from healthy donors and cancer patients. Sequencing was done on a sample of blood. J is TRBJ1-1 and V is TRBV28, with 9 bases fitting TRBD1. The sequence derives from a woman aged 30 to 39 in good health. CDR3 in amino acids: CASSLGQGLTEAFF. The CDR3 bases are TGTGCCAGCAGCCTAGGACAGGGGCTCACTGAAGCTTTCTTT.